This T cell receptor (beta chain) was sequenced during a study of blood T cell repertoires in COVID-19 (dated by TCRdb to about 2020). For the wider study: Collaborator samples came from the United States, Italy and Spain and covered acute and convalescent phases of COVID-19. A de-identified subject ID, COVID-19 status, age in years and sex were almost always included in the sample metadata. The prospective study material was composed of cDNA or gDNA derived from T cells, B-cell-depleted T cells, or PBMCs. Samples came from the ongoing ImmuneRACE study (first 160 participants) plus 1,254 subjects from 6 global collaborators. A freely available public database, intended as a resource for researchers studying the immune response to SARS-CoV-2, is where the repertoires were released. The dataset comprised deeply sampled blood TCRbeta repertoires from subjects exposed to, actively infected with, or recovered from COVID-19. Where available, HLA class I and class II types were obtained from metadata supplied by the sample provider rather than from assay-based typing. What the authors observed across the whole study: The quantity of clinical and demographic metadata differed by source and by participant and was supplied without curation.

CDR3 length: 13 amino acids, cysteine to phenylalanine. Just the 39-base CDR3 DNA is kept, in frame starting at base 1. Trimming at the junction amounts to 4 bases on V and 2 bases on J, and the germline ends lie 7 bases apart. Collaborating institutions collected whole blood in K2EDTA tubes following their own protocols. For TCRbeta analysis, collaborator samples were shipped as frozen whole blood, as isolated PBMCs, or as DNA extracted from either sample type. This clone was found a few times. There is no known antigen for this receptor. There are no base qualities to consult, and no much larger clone falls within one base. The immunoSEQ Assay, a bias-controlled multiplex PCR, was used to amplify TCRbeta CDR3 regions from genomic DNA. The original methods were these. Within the assay, amplification of reference gene primers was used to estimate how many nucleated cells each sample contained. To quantify the absolute abundance of each unique TCRbeta CDR3 rearrangement, sequence reads were collapsed and filtered. For each sample, productive Simpson clonality was calculated by taking the square root of Simpson's diversity index across productive rearrangements. Entries here come from immuneACCESS through TCRdb and include only in-frame sequences with V and J called. Some clones fail to appear in such tables; in the studies checked, an unresolved V gene covers under half of the shortfall, and the cause of the remainder is unknown. V, J and clone size are those of that table, while D and trimming were read from the DNA. The sample data list some 220,000 clones, and 84% of these were observed just once. The leading ten clones occupy 9.7% of the sample.

The sequence is built from TRBV12-3 or TRBV12-4 and TRBJ2-3; the D gene is not confidently resolved. Sequenced material: peripheral blood. The sequence came from a man aged 45-65 years with active or convalescent COVID-19. The bases read TGTGCCAGCAGTTACTTAACCACAGATACGCAGTATTTT. The translation is CASSYLTTDTQYF.